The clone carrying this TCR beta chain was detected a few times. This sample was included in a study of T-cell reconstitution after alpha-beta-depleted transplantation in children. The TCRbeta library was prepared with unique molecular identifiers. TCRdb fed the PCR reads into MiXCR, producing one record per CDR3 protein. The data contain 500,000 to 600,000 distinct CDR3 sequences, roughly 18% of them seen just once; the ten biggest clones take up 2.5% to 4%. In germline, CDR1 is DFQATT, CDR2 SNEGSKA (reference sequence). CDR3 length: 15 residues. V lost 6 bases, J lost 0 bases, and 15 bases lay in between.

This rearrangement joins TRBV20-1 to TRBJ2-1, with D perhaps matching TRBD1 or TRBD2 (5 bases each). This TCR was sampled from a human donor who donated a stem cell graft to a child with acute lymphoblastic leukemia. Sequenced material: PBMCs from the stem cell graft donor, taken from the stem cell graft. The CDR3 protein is CSARTGPSSYNEQFF. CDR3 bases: TGCAGTGCCCGGACGGGGCCGAGCTCCTACAATGAGCAGTTCTTC.